These 3 T cell receptor beta chains came from one sample sequenced in a study of radiation and T cells in renal cell carcinoma. Time point: blood 2 weeks post-SBRT. The treatment denotes: 15 Gy SBRT to primary tumor, nephrectomy 4 weeks later. Profiled with immunoSEQ multiplex PCR; TCRdb holds only in-frame clones, not every one. In the table there are more than 150,000 clones, roughly 90% of which are singletons. The material sequenced was blood, taken from a patient whose treatment included radiotherapy and nephrectomy. Receptor source: a woman aged 50 to 60 with renal cell carcinoma.

This clone was found once. The rearrangement joins TRBV5-1 to TRBJ2-4; D is perhaps TRBD2 (5 bases). The V gene's germline CDR1 is SGHRS and CDR2 YFSETQ. This CDR3 has 16 residues. V shed 5 bases and J shed 0 bases, with 15 bases lying between them. The CDR3 here is CASREGPGSAKNIQYF. In DNA form, the CDR3 reads TGCGCCAGCAGAGAGGGTCCGGGGTCAGCCAAAAACATTCAGTACTTC. Complete variable domain (other parts from reference TRBV5-1 and TRBJ2-4): KAGVTQTPRYLIKTRGQQVTLSCSPISGHRSVSWYQQTPGQGLQFLFEYFSETQRNKGNFPGRFSGRQFSNSRSEMNVSTLELGDSALYLCASREGPGSAKNIQYFGAGTRLSVL.

V usage is TRBV5-1 and J usage is TRBJ1-1; unclear D gene. Germline-derived CDR1 and CDR2 are SGHRS and YFSETQ. Trimming took 0 bases from V and 0 from J, leaving 6 bases between them. The CDR3 is made up of 14 amino acids. CDR3 nucleotides: TGCGCCAGCAGCTTGGCGGTCATGAACACTGAAGCTTTCTTT. This sequence encodes CASSLAVMNTEAFF.

The V gene is TRBV9, the J gene TRBJ2-3, with unresolved D. CDR1 is SGDLS and CDR2 is YYNGEE in the germline V gene. The germline V and J ends were trimmed by 0 bases and 2 bases, with 7 bases remaining between them. The CDR3 spans 14 residues. The CDR3 protein is CASSVEGVTDTQYF. Here the CDR3 DNA reads TGTGCCAGCAGCGTAGAAGGAGTCACAGATACGCAGTATTTT.